Each of the 26 T cell receptor beta chains below was sequenced from the same sample in a study of T-cell memory formation after mild COVID-19. TCRdb itself ran the 5' RACE reads through MiXCR, one entry per CDR3 protein. The table includes 200,000 to 250,000 distinct CDR3 sequences, roughly 9.4% detected once. Sequencing was carried out using PBMCs or a T cell subset sorted from them (not recorded which). These receptors were obtained from a man aged 18 to 35 who had mild COVID-19 (a few samples of this study predate the infection). Cell type and time point are not known.

J is TRBJ1-6 and V is TRBV7-9, with D possibly being TRBD1 (6 bases). The CDR3 has 15 amino acids. Between the trimmed V and J ends, which lost 0 bases and 10 bases, there was a span of 13 bases. Germline V lookup: CDR1 SEHNR, CDR2 FQNEAQ (reference sequence). CDR3 residues: CASSLAGTRDSPLHF. The CDR3 DNA is TGTGCCAGCAGCTTAGCAGGGACACGAGACTCACCCCTCCACTTT.

The V call is TRBV5-1, the J call TRBJ2-7; D may be TRBD2 (5 bases). The CDR3 runs to 17 residues. V was pared by 1 base and J by 0 bases, with 17 bases between. Germline V gene data show CDR1 as SGHRS and CDR2 as YFSETQ. The CDR3 sequence is CASSLSLLGTSSYEQYF. DNA of the CDR3: TGCGCCAGCAGCTTGAGCTTACTAGGTACGAGCTCCTACGAGCAGTACTTC.

This clonotype was counted a few times. The genes are TRBV11-2 and TRBJ2-3; the match to TRBD1 covers 7 bases. J was trimmed by 2 bases and V by 5 bases; bases with no gene match: 10. Germline loops: CDR1 SGHAT, CDR2 FQNNGV. The CDR3 covers 16 residues. CDR3 loop: CASSPGGRSTTDTQYF. The CDR3 DNA reads TGTGCCAGCAGCCCAGGGGGACGTAGCACCACAGATACGCAGTATTTT. Full variable domain (rest looked up from reference TRBV11-2 and TRBJ2-3): EAGVAQSPRYKIIEKRQSVAFWCNPISGHATLYWYQQILGQGPKLLIQFQNNGVVDDSQLPKDRFSAERLKGVDSTLKIQPAKLEDSAVYLCASSPGGRSTTDTQYFGPGTRLTVL.

The gene calls are TRBV12-3 or TRBV12-4 and TRBJ2-3, with D perhaps matching TRBD2 (5 bases). V lost 8 bases, J lost 0 bases, and 18 bases lay in between. This CDR3 has 16 residues. The CDR3, as DNA: TGTGCCAGCGCATATGACGGGGTACCGAGCACAGATACGCAGTATTTT. This sequence encodes CASAYDGVPSTDTQYF.

This clonotype came up a few times. The chain uses TRBV7-2 and TRBJ1-1; maybe TRBD1 (6 bases). Trimming took 5 bases from V and 11 from J, leaving 12 bases between them. Germline CDR1 is SGHTA and CDR2 is FQGNSA. The CDR3 contains 11 residues. The CDR3 nucleotides are TGTGCCAGCAGCCAGGGGTTTTTGGCTTTCTTT. Translated: CASSQGFLAFF. The full variable domain, completed using reference TRBV7-2 and TRBJ1-1, is GAGVSQSPSNKVTEKGKDVELRCDPISGHTALYWYRQSLGQGLEFLIYFQGNSAPDKSGLPSDRFSAERTGGSVSTLTIQRTQQEDSAVYLCASSQGFLAFFGQGTRLTVV.

This chain uses TRBV7-9 with TRBJ1-4; no firm D call. V lost 1 base and J lost 8, with 14 bases in between. The CDR3 length is 15 residues. Germline V gives CDR1 SEHNR, CDR2 FQNEAQ (reference sequence). The CDR3 is CASSLGFWAGEKLFF. CDR3 DNA: TGTGCCAGCAGCTTAGGTTTCTGGGCCGGGGAAAAACTGTTTTTT.

This CDR3 reads CASSFGRSSGANVLTF. DNA for the CDR3: TGTGCCAGCAGCTTTGGGAGAAGCTCTGGGGCCAACGTCCTGACTTTC. The chain couples TRBV7-2 to TRBJ2-6; a possible D gene is TRBD2 (5 bases). The V gene's germline CDR1 is SGHTA and CDR2 FQGNSA. V was trimmed by 3 bases and J by 0 bases, leaving 9 bases between them. This CDR3 is 16 amino acids long.

The V gene is TRBV7-2, the J gene TRBJ1-2; 10 positions match TRBD1. V gave up 1 base and J gave up 3 bases; unmatched junction bases: 5. The CDR3 is 16 residues long. Germline V gene sequence: CDR1 SGHTA, CDR2 FQGNSA. CDR3 sequence reads: CASSLELGQGHYGYTF. As DNA, the CDR3 is TGTGCCAGCAGCTTAGAATTGGGACAGGGGCACTATGGCTACACCTTC.

This rearrangement joins TRBV19 to TRBJ2-1; TRBD2 agrees at 7 bases. Germline values: CDR1 LNHDA, CDR2 SQIVND (reference sequence). V shed 3 bases, J shed 8 bases, and the junction held 13 bases outside the gene matches. CDR3 length: 16 residues. CDR3 nucleotides: TGTGCCAGTAGTATCGGGAGGACGGGGCTTTGGGATGAGCAGTTCTTC. The encoded protein is CASSIGRTGLWDEQFF.

This clonotype turned up a few times. The chain uses TRBV9 and TRBJ2-2; 7 nucleotides align to TRBD1. The CDR3 runs to 15 residues. The ends lost 6 bases at V and 3 bases at J; junction bases unmatched: 8. CDR1 and CDR2 (germline): SGDLS, YYNGEE. The CDR3 DNA is TGTGCCAGCAAGAAGGGGGACAGATACACCGGGGAGCTGTTTTTT. Encoded protein: CASKKGDRYTGELFF. The whole variable domain, filled in from reference TRBV9 and TRBJ2-2, reads DSGVTQTPKHLITATGQRVTLRCSPRSGDLSVYWYQQSLDQGLQFLIQYYNGEERAKGNILERFSAQQFPDLHSELNLSSLELGDSALYFCASKKGDRYTGELFFGEGSRLTVL.

This clonotype was seen a few times. The chain employs TRBV18 and TRBJ1-2; 8 positions agree with TRBD1. This CDR3 has 15 residues. V gave up 0 bases and J gave up 7 bases; unmatched junction bases: 7. CDR1 and CDR2 from the germline V gene are KGHSH and LQKENI. CDR3 sequence (DNA): TGTGCCAGCTCACCACCAGGACAGGGAACGTCTGGCTACACCTTC. Its translation: CASSPPGQGTSGYTF.

The DNA for the CDR3 is TGCGCCAGCAGCTTGGATAGTCCCGCAGGAGATACGCAGTATTTT. Protein: CASSLDSPAGDTQYF. J is TRBJ2-3 and V is TRBV5-1; D not certain. V dropped 0 bases and J dropped 5 bases, with 13 bases sitting between them. This CDR3 has 15 amino acids. Looked up from germline, CDR1 is SGHRS and CDR2 is YFSETQ. The whole variable domain, remainder taken from reference TRBV5-1 and TRBJ2-3, is KAGVTQTPRYLIKTRGQQVTLSCSPISGHRSVSWYQQTPGQGLQFLFEYFSETQRNKGNFPGRFSGRQFSNSRSEMNVSTLELGDSALYLCASSLDSPAGDTQYFGPGTRLTVL.

This clonotype was observed at least ten times. The chain is built from TRBV20-1 and TRBJ2-7; TRBD1 aligns across 7 bases. CDR1 is DFQATT, CDR2 SNEGSKA, per germline (reference sequence). J lost 0 bases, V lost 1 base, and 3 bases had no gene match. This CDR3 is built from 14 residues. The CDR3 reads CSARGQGVSYEQYV. The DNA for the CDR3 is TGCAGTGCTAGAGGCCAGGGGGTCTCCTACGAGCAGTACGTC.

J is TRBJ2-7 and V is TRBV7-9; D possibly uses TRBD1 or TRBD2 (6 bases each). Germline values: CDR1 SEHNR, CDR2 FQNEAQ (reference sequence). Trimming stripped 2 bases from V and 4 bases from J, with 15 bases between. The CDR3 consists of 15 residues. The CDR3 spells CASSLPGGRSYEQYF. In DNA, the CDR3 is TGTGCCAGCAGCTTACCCGGGGGCAGGTCGTACGAGCAGTACTTC.

This clonotype was seen ten or more times. V usage is TRBV5-4 and J usage is TRBJ2-1; D unresolved. The CDR3 has 14 amino acids. V shed 0 bases and J shed 4 bases, with 8 bases lying between them. Germline CDR1 is SGHNT and CDR2 is YYREEE (reference sequence). The CDR3 is CASSLGTEYNEQFF. The CDR3 DNA reads TGTGCCAGCAGCTTGGGGACGGAGTACAATGAGCAGTTCTTC.

Ten or more counts support this clonotype. The chain couples TRBV5-1 to TRBJ2-2; TRBD2 is a possible D gene (6 bases). The CDR3 covers 13 residues. Germline assignment: CDR1 SGHRS and CDR2 YFSETQ. V lost 6 bases to trimming and J lost 7 bases, with 13 bases between them. CDR3 DNA sequence: TGCGCCAGCACGGGAGCGTCGGGCGGGGAGCTGTTTTTT. This gives the protein CASTGASGGELFF.

In this sample, this clonotype turned up a few times. The genes are TRBV5-6 and TRBJ1-2, with unresolved D. With 2 bases removed from V and 4 bases from J, the gap between germline ends came to 9 bases. The CDR3 length is 13 residues. Germline-derived CDR1 and CDR2 are SGHDT and YYEEEE. The CDR3 here is CASSLNGPYGYTF. The CDR3 nucleotides read TGTGCCAGCAGCTTAAACGGCCCCTATGGCTACACCTTC.

The genes are TRBV7-2 and TRBJ2-3; D gene uncertain. The germline V and J ends were trimmed by 6 bases and 6 bases, with 13 bases remaining between them. The germline V gene encodes CDR1 SGHTA and CDR2 FQGNSA. The CDR3 spans 13 residues. The CDR3 DNA follows: TGTGCCAGCAGAGTACCAGCCCGGGATACGCAGTATTTT. It specifies CASRVPARDTQYF.

This clonotype was found many times. The chain links TRBV4-3 to TRBJ1-4, with D maybe TRBD1 (5 bases). Germline CDR1 reads LGHNA; CDR2 reads YSLEER. The CDR3 is 15 residues long. V lost 4 bases to trimming and J lost 0 bases, with 9 bases between them. The CDR3: CASSPLRATNEKLFF. In nucleotides, the CDR3 is TGCGCCAGCAGCCCCCTCAGGGCAACTAATGAAAAACTGTTTTTT.

This clonotype was seen more than once but under ten times. This chain connects TRBV27 to TRBJ2-2, with TRBD2 matching 12 bases. The CDR3 sequence is 16 residues long. Per germline, CDR1 MNHEY and CDR2 SMNVEV (reference sequence). V gave up 3 bases and J gave up 5 bases; unmatched junction bases: 4. The DNA for the CDR3 is TGTGCCAGCAGTTTCTCCGGGACTAGCGGGACCGGGGAGCTGTTTTTT. It specifies CASSFSGTSGTGELFF.

This clonotype showed up just a few times. The chain carries TRBV6-6 and TRBJ1-6; D perhaps matches TRBD1 (5 bases). The V gene lost 8 bases and the J gene lost 8 bases, with 16 bases spanning the gap. CDR1 MNHNY and CDR2 SVGAGI come from the germline V gene (reference sequence). CDR3 length: 14 amino acids. CDR3 sequence reads: CASSPPGPHSPLHF. Here the CDR3 DNA reads TGTGCCAGCTCTCCCCCGGGACCTCATTCACCCCTCCACTTT.

The chain is built from TRBV6-5 and TRBJ2-2; D possibly matches TRBD1 or TRBD2 (5 bases each). This CDR3 comprises 13 residues. CDR1 MNHEY and CDR2 SVGAGI come from the germline V gene. Trimming removed 6 bases from V and 7 bases from J, with 12 bases in between. CDR3 coding DNA: TGTGCCAGCAGCTACGGGGCGGGCGGGGAGCTGTTTTTT. Its translation is CASSYGAGGELFF.

The chain links TRBV15 to TRBJ1-1; D remains ambiguous. There are 12 residues in the CDR3. CDR1 is LNHNV and CDR2 is YYDKDF in the germline V gene (reference sequence). The ends were cut back, 2 bases at V and 11 bases at J, with 12 bases in the middle. The CDR3 DNA sequence: TGTGCCACCAGCAGACGGGATGCCCCGGCTTTCTTT. It codes for CATSRRDAPAFF.

V gene TRBV11-2 combines with J gene TRBJ1-1; D possibly corresponds to TRBD1 (6 bases). Germline loops: CDR1 SGHAT, CDR2 FQNNGV. V dropped 3 bases and J dropped 4 bases, with 12 bases sitting between them. The CDR3 contains 14 residues. CDR3 sequence reads: CASSFPRGGTEAFF. The CDR3 bases are TGTGCCAGCAGCTTCCCCAGGGGAGGCACTGAAGCTTTCTTT.

This clonotype was detected only a few times. A much larger clone differs by one base, so this may be a read error. The genes are TRBV5-1 and TRBJ1-6; 7 bases are shared with TRBD1. CDR3 length equals 18 residues. CDR1 is SGHRS, CDR2 YFSETQ, per germline. The CDR3 DNA is TGCGCCAGCAGCTTTACCGGTGGAGGGGGCGCGGGGAATTCACCCCTCCGCTTT. It translates to CASSFTGGGGAGNSPLRF.

This clonotype was seen a few times. The V call is TRBV9, the J call TRBJ1-1, with TRBD1 matching 7 bases. Trimming removed 2 bases from V and 5 bases from J; junction bases left unmatched: 9. Germline V gene data show CDR1 as SGDLS and CDR2 as YYNGEE. This CDR3 comprises 15 residues. The CDR3 sequence is CASSVGSPGGTEAFF. The CDR3 nucleotides are TGTGCCAGCAGCGTGGGGAGTCCAGGGGGGACTGAAGCTTTCTTT.